This passage covers 10 T cell receptor beta chains from one sample sequenced in a study of CD8+ T cells in alopecia areata. Isolated RNA was reverse transcribed into cDNA used as the sequencing template. Sequenced by immunoSEQ multiplex PCR; TCRdb stores in-frame clones only, minus some. The sample shows fewer than 200,000 clones, roughly 63% of them seen only once. Treatment meaning: oral pan-JAK inhibitor, 5-10 mg twice daily. The sequenced sample was CD4+ T cells sorted from blood, obtained at approximately week 61, from a patient treated with tofacitinib. The receptor set was obtained from a human donor with alopecia areata.

This clone has only a few counts. The chain joins TRBV5-1 to TRBJ2-3, with D hard to call. CDR3 size: 12 residues. Germline loops: CDR1 SGHRS, CDR2 YFSETQ. With 2 bases removed from V and 4 bases from J, the gap between germline ends came to 5 bases. This chain's CDR3 is CASSFGADTQYF. The CDR3 nucleotides read TGCGCCAGCAGCTTCGGTGCAGATACGCAGTATTTT.

This chain connects TRBV5-4 to TRBJ2-3; D gene unclear. CDR3 size: 16 residues. V lost 6 bases and J lost 2, with 19 bases in between. Germline lookup yields CDR1 SGHNT and CDR2 YYREEE (reference sequence). CDR3 nucleotides: TGTGCCAGCAACCCGAATTGGATTTTCGACACAGATACGCAGTATTTT. This translates into CASNPNWIFDTDTQYF.

A remark on this clone: The sample contains more than one DNA sequence encoding this CDR3. The chain combines TRBV9 with TRBJ2-7; 7 bases line up with TRBD2. The ends lost 3 bases at V and 1 base at J; junction bases unmatched: 4. The germline V gene encodes CDR1 SGDLS and CDR2 YYNGEE. The CDR3 runs 14 residues. The CDR3 bases are TGTGCCAGCAGCGAGGGACTACCATCCTACGAGCAGTACTTC. Translating gives CASSEGLPSYEQYF.

The genes are TRBV29-1 and TRBJ2-7; no reliable D call. Deletions cut 4 bases from V and 0 bases from J, with 13 bases between. Germline loops: CDR1 SQVTM, CDR2 ANQGSEA. The CDR3 extends over 14 amino acids. The CDR3, as DNA: TGCAGCGTTGCCCCCAGGCTAAGCTCCTACGAGCAGTACTTC. Protein product: CSVAPRLSSYEQYF.

V and J are TRBV5-1 and TRBJ2-3; no firm D call. The V end lost 1 base, the J end lost 3 bases, and 9 bases lay between the germline ends. This CDR3 has 14 residues. CDR1 is SGHRS, CDR2 YFSETQ, per germline. In DNA, the CDR3 is TGCGCCAGCAGCTTGCTGGCAGATACAGATACGCAGTATTTT. This translates into CASSLLADTDTQYF.

In this sample, this clone turned up a few times. The genes are TRBV21-1 and TRBJ2-3; TRBD1, the D gene given by the table, was not confirmed from the DNA. TRBV21-1 is designated a pseudogene. There are 15 residues in the CDR3. The CDR3 sequence: CASRATDTVTDTQYF. The CDR3 DNA reads as TGTGCCAGCCGAGCAACGGACACGGTTACAGATACGCAGTATTTT.

This chain connects TRBV15 to TRBJ1-6; a weak D match, TRBD1 (5 bases). V lost 0 bases, J lost 10 bases, and 7 bases lay in between. The CDR3 loop spans 13 amino acids. Per germline, CDR1 LNHNV and CDR2 YYDKDF (reference sequence). CDR3 DNA sequence: TGTGCCACCAGCAGAGAAGGGGACTCACCCCTCCACTTT. Residues: CATSREGDSPLHF.

This chain links TRBV11-2 with TRBJ2-7; a weak D match, TRBD2 (6 bases). The CDR3 length is 19 residues. Trimming stripped 6 bases from V and 0 bases from J, with 27 bases between. CDR1 is SGHAT, CDR2 FQNNGV, per germline. In DNA, the CDR3 is TGTGCCAGCAGGGGGCTGGGTAGCGGTGGGACCGCCAGCTCCTACGAGCAGTACTTC. Residues: CASRGLGSGGTASSYEQYF.

CDR3 nucleotides: TGCGCCAGCAGCCGAGACAGGTGGGGCGACGAGCAGTACTTC. Protein product: CASSRDRWGDEQYF. V and J are TRBV4-1 and TRBJ2-7; the D gene is possibly TRBD1 (6 bases). The CDR3 runs to 14 residues. Germline V gene sequence: CDR1 MGHRA, CDR2 YSYEKL. Trimming removed 4 bases from V and 5 bases from J, with 15 bases in between.

This clone was seen only a few times. J is TRBJ1-2 and V is TRBV29-1; a possible D gene is TRBD1 (5 bases). This CDR3 is 13 amino acids long. Per germline, CDR1 SQVTM and CDR2 ANQGSEA. The V end was cut by 7 bases, the J end by 9 bases, with 21 bases between. Written as DNA, the CDR3 is TGCAGCGCCCTCGGGGGATCCTCTAGCAGCTACACCTTC. Translating it yields CSALGGSSSSYTF.